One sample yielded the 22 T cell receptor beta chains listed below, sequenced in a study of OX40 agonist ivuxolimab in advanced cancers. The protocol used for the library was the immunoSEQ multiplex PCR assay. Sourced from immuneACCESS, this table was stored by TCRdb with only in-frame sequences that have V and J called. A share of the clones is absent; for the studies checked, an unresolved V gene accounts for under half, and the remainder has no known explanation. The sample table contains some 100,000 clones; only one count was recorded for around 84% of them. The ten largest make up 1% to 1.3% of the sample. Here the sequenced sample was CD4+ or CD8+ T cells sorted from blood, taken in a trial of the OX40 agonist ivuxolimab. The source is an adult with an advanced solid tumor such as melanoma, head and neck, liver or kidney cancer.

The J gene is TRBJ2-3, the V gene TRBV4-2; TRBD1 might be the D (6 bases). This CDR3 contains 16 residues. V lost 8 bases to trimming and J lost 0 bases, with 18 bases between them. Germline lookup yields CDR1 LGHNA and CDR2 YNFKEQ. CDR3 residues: CASRRTNRESTDTQYF. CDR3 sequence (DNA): TGTGCCAGCCGGAGGACCAACAGGGAAAGCACAGATACGCAGTATTTT.

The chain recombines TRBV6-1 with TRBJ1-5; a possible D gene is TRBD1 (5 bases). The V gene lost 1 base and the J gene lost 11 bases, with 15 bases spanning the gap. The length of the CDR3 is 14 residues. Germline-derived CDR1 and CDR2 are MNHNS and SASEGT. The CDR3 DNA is TGTGCCAGCAGTGAAGAGGCCAGGACAAAAGCCCAGCATTTT. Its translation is CASSEEARTKAQHF.

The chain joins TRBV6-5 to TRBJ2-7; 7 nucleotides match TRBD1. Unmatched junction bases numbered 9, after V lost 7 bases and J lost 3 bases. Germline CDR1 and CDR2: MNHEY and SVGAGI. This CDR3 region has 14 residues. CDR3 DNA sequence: TGTGCCAGCACCCCTCGGACAGGAGACTACGAGCAGTACTTC. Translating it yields CASTPRTGDYEQYF.

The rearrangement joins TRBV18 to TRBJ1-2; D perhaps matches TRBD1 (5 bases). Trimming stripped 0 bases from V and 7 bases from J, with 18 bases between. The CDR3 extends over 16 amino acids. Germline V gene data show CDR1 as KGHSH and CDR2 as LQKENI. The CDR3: CASSPPGSGLRGGYTF. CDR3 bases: TGTGCCAGCTCACCACCGGGAAGTGGGCTTAGGGGTGGCTACACCTTC.

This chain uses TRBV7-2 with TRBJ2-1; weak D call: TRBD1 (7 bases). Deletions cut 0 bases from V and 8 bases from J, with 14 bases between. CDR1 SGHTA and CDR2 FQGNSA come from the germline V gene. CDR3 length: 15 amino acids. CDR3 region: CASSLAGRGEHEQFF. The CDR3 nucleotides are TGTGCCAGCAGCTTAGCAGGCAGGGGGGAGCATGAGCAGTTCTTC.

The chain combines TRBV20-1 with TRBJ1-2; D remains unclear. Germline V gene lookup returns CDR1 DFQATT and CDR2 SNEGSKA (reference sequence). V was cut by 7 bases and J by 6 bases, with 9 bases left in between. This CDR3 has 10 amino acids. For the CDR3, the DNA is TGCAGTGGTGCCCGGGATGGCTACACCTTC. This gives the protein CSGARDGYTF.

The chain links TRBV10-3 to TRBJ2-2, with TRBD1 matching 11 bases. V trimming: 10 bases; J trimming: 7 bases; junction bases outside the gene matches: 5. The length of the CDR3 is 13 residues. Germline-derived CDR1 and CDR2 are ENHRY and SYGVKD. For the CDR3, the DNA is TGTGCCACAAGGACAGGGGGCATCGGGGAGCTGTTTTTT. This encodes CATRTGGIGELFF.

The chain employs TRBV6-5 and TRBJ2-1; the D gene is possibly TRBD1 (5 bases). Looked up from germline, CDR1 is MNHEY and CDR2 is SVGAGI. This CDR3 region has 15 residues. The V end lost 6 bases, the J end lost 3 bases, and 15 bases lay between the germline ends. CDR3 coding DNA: TGTGCCAGCAGGCCGGGCGGCCAGGGCTACAATGAGCAGTTCTTC. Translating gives CASRPGGQGYNEQFF.

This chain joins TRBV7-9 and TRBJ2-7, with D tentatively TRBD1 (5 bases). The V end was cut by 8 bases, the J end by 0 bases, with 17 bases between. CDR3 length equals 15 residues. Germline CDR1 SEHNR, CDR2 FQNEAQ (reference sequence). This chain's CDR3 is CASPLSRASSYEQYV. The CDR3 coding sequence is TGTGCCAGCCCCCTTTCCAGGGCCAGCTCCTACGAGCAGTACGTC.

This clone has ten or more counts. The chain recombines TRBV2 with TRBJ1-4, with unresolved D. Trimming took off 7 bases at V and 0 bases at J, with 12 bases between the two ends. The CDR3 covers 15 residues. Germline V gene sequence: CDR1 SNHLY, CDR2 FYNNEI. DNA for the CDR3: TGTGCCAGCATTCGGGCTGTTGCAACTAATGAAAAACTGTTTTTT. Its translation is CASIRAVATNEKLFF.

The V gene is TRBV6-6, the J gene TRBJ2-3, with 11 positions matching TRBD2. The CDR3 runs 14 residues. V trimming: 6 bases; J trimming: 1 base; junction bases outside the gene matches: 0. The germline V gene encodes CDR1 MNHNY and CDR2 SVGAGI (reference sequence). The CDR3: CASRTSGGTDTQYF. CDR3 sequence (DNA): TGTGCCAGCAGGACTAGCGGGGGCACAGATACGCAGTATTTT.

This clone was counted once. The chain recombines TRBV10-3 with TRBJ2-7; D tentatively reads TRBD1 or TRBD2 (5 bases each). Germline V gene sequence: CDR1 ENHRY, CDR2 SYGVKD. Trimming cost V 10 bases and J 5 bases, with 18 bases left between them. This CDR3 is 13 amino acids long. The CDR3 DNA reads TGTGCCACCGAGAACTCAGGGAGCCACGAGCAGTACGTC. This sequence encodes CATENSGSHEQYV.

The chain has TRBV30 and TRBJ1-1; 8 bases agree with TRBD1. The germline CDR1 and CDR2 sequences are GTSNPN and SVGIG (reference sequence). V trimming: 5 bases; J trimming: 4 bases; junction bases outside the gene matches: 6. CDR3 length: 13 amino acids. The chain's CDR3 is CAWAGQVSTEAFF. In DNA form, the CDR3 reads TGTGCCTGGGCGGGACAGGTTAGCACTGAAGCTTTCTTT.

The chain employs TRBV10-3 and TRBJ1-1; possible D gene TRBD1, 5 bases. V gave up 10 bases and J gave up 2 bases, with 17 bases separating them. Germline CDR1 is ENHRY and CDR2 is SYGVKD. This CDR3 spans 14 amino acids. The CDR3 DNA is TGTGCCAGCCTGGGGCCGGACATCAACACTGAAGCTTTCTTT. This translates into CASLGPDINTEAFF.

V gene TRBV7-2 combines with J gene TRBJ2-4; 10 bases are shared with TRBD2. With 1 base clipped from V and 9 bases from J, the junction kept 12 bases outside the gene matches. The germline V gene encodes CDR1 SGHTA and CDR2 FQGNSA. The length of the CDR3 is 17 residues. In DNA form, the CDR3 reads TGTGCCAGCAGCTTAGAGGGTAGCGGGGGGCCCTGGGGCATTCAGTACTTC. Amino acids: CASSLEGSGGPWGIQYF.

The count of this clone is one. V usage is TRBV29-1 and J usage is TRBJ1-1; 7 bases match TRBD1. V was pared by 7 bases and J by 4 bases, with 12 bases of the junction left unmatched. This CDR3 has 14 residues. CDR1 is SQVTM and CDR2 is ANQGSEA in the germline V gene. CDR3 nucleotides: TGCAGCGCTGAGACAGGCAGGGGGACCACTGAAGCTTTCTTT. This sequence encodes CSAETGRGTTEAFF. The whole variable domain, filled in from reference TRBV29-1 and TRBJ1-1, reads SAVISQKPSRDICQRGTSLTIQCQVDSQVTMMFWYRQQPGQSLTLIATANQGSEATYESGFVIDKFPISRPNLTFSTLTVSNMSPEDSSIYLCSAETGRGTTEAFFGQGTRLTVV.

In DNA, the CDR3 is TGTGCCAGCAGCTTAGTAGCGGAAGAGACCCAGTACTTC. Residues: CASSLVAEETQYF. The V call is TRBV7-3, the J call TRBJ2-5, with D possibly matching TRBD2 (6 bases). Germline loops: CDR1 SGHTA, CDR2 FQGTGA. Trimming shortened V by 2 bases and J by 3 bases, and 7 bases separated the two germline ends. This CDR3 spans 13 amino acids.

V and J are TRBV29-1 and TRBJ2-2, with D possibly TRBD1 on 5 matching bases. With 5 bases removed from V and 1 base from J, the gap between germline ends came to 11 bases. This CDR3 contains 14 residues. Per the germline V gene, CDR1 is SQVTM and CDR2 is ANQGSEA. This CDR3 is CSVLIQVNTGELFF. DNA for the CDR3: TGCAGCGTTTTAATACAGGTGAACACCGGGGAGCTGTTTTTT.

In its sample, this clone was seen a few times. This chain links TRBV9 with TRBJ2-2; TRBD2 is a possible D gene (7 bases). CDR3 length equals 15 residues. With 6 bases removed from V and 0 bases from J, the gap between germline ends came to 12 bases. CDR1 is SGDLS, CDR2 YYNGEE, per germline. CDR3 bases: TGTGCCAGCACCGGAGGGGGGGCGAACACCGGGGAGCTGTTTTTT. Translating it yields CASTGGGANTGELFF.

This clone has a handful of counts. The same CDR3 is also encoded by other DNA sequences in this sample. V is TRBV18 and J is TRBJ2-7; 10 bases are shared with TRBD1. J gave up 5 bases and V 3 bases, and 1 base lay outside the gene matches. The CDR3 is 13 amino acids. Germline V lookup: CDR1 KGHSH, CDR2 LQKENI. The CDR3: CASSPGTGDEQYV. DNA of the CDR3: TGTGCCAGCTCACCCGGGACAGGGGACGAGCAGTACGTC.

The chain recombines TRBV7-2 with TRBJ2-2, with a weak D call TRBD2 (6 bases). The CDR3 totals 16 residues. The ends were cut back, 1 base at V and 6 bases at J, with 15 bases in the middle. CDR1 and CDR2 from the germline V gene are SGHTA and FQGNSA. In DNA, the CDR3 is TGTGCCAGCAGCTTAGGTCTTGCGGGGTACGCCGGGGAGCTGTTTTTT. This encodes CASSLGLAGYAGELFF. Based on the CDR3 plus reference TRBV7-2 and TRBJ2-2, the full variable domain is GAGVSQSPSNKVTEKGKDVELRCDPISGHTALYWYRQSLGQGLEFLIYFQGNSAPDKSGLPSDRFSAERTGGSVSTLTIQRTQQEDSAVYLCASSLGLAGYAGELFFGEGSRLTVL.

CDR3 nucleotides: TGTGCCAGCAGTCGGCAGGGGGCTTTCGAGCAGTACTTC. Translating it yields CASSRQGAFEQYF. The chain combines TRBV27 with TRBJ2-7; 8 bases map to TRBD1. CDR3 length: 13 amino acids. Per germline, CDR1 MNHEY and CDR2 SMNVEV (reference sequence). Unmatched junction bases numbered 6, after V lost 5 bases and J lost 6 bases.